Listed below are T cell receptor beta chains from one sample, sequenced in a study of shared clonotypes between healthy human individuals. Sequencing was performed with immunoSEQ multiplex PCR; in TCRdb, only in-frame clones are kept and a portion is missing. The data hold some 1 million clones, with roughly 75% observed a single time. The sequenced sample was memory CD4+ T cells sorted from blood. Every receptor here comes from a man aged 18 to 29 in good health. The CDR3 runs from the conserved cysteine through the conserved F or W.

CATGEGGANYGYTF,TRBV28
CASSLWGLDYNEQFF,TRBV27
CASSQTASGRAREQYF,TRBV19
CASSRTGFNEKLFF,TRBV5-6
CASSEGPF,TRBV10-1
CASSTYGQTYEQYF,TRBV6-1
CASSGTGGMIRELFF,TRBV4-1
CSALPGDTQYF,TRBV20-1
CASSSAGGHSTDTQYF,TRBV27
CACSSQETQYF,TRBV30
CASSPTTPGKLFF,TRBV18
CASSFNTDTQYF,TRBV7-2
CASSLRRLVGTGELFF,TRBV5-8
CASSVVSNTGELFF,TRBV9
CAWRSPGGAETQYF,TRBV30
CASSLPSGRQTQYF,TRBV5-6
CASSRTSSAKNIQYF,TRBV7-2
CASSWPTGEQYF,TRBV7-6
CASGTSGGVGQFF,TRBV2
CASKDRDPSGNTIYF,TRBV28
CASSQESPLAGGWETQYF,TRBV4-3
CASRTSGGAENTQYF,TRBV10-1
CASSESGVRGYTF,TRBV6-1
CASSLSDRSETQYF,TRBV7-8
CASSDMHKGNSPLHF,TRBV6-1
CASSIERGAGELFF,TRBV19
CASSLDLGKDTQYF,TRBV7-9
CASRTPGSYEQYF,TRBV6-5
CASARDRRYAEAFF,TRBV5-1
CASSQGLAVPNEQFF,TRBV4-1
CASSTISGYEQYF,TRBV7-9
CAISGGTQGANEKLFF,TRBV10-3
CASRRIGGANQPQHF,TRBV6-6
CASSTGPDSPLHF,TRBV5-1
CAISESDGAGNTIYF,TRBV10-3
CASSTAGSYINEQFF,TRBV7-2
CAWNKGLAAWGDTQYF,TRBV30
CASSLGVLETQYF,TRBV5-6
CASSPTGIETQYF,TRBV7-9
CASSLNTGGAYGYTF,TRBV28
CASSPGTSGRTEQYF,TRBV6-1
CASSPLGSANNEQFF,TRBV19
CASSSSGTGREQYF,TRBV7-2
CASSPGHPGNTIYF,TRBV5-8
CSVGNRGTQETQYF,TRBV29-1
CASSRLDRDENIQYF,TRBV5-4
CAWSVPPETQYF,TRBV30
CASSLFASGDQETQYF,TRBV5-1
CASSAVGTGSTYEQYF,TRBV18
CASRRGGPLSTGELFF,TRBV2
CASSRTSGRASGELFF,TRBV7-6
CASSQTRQSSYF,TRBV14
CASSLRLAANEQFF,TRBV5-1
CASGPLGQLNTEAFF,TRBV12-5
CASSLPGQGGEKLFF,TRBV19